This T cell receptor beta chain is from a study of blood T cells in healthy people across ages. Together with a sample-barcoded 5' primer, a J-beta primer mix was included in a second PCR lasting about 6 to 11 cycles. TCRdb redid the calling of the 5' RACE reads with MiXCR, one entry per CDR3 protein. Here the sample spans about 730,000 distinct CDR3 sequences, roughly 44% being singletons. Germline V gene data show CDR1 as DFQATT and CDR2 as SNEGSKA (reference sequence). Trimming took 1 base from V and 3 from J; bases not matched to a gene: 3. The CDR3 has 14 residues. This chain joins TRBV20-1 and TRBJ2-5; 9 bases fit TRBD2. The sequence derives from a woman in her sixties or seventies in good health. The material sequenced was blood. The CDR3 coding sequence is TGCAGTGCTAGAGTTAGCGGGAGTAAAGAGACCCAGTACTTC. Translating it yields CSARVSGSKETQYF.